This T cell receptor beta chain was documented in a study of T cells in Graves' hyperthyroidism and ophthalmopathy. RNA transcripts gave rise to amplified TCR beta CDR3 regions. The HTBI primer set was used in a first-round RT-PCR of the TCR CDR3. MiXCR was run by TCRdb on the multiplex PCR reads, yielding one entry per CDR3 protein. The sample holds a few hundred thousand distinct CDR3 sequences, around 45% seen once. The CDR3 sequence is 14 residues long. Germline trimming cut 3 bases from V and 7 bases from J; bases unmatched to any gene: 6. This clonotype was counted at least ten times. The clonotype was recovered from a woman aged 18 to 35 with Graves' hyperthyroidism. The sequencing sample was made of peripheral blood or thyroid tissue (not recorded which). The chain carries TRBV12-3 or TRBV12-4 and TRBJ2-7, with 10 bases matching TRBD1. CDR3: CASSLGDRGGEQYF. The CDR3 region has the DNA TGTGCCAGCAGTTTGGGGGACAGGGGTGGAGAGCAGTACTTC.